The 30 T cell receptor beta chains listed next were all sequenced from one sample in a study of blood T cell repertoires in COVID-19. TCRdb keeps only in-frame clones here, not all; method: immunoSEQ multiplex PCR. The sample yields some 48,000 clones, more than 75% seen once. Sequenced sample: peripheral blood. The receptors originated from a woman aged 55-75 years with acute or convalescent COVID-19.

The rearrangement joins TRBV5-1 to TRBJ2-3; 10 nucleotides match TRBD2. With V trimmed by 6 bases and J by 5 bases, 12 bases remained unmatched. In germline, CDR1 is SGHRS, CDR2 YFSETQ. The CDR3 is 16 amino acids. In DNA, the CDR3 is TGCGCCAGCAAAAGCGGGAGGGCCCTCGTTGTAGATACGCAGTATTTT. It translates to CASKSGRALVVDTQYF. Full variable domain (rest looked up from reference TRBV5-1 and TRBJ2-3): KAGVTQTPRYLIKTRGQQVTLSCSPISGHRSVSWYQQTPGQGLQFLFEYFSETQRNKGNFPGRFSGRQFSNSRSEMNVSTLELGDSALYLCASKSGRALVVDTQYFGPGTRLTVL.

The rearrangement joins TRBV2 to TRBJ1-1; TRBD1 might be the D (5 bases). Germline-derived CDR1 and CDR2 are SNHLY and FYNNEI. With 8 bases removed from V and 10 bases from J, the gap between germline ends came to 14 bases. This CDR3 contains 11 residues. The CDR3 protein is CASHGGLGAFF. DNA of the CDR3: TGTGCCAGCCACGGGGGGTTAGGAGCTTTCTTT.

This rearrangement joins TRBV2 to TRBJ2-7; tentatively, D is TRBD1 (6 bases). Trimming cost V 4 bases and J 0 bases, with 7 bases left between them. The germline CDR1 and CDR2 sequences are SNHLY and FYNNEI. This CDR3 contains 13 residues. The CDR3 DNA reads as TGTGCCAGCAGTGGACAGGTCTCCTACGAGCAGTACTTC. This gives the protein CASSGQVSYEQYF.

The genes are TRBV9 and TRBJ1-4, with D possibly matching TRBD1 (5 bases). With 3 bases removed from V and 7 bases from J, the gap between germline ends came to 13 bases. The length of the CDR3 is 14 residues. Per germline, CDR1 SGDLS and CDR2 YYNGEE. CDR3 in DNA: TGTGCCAGCAGCGCGGGGGTATTCGGTGAAAAACTGTTTTTT. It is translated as CASSAGVFGEKLFF.

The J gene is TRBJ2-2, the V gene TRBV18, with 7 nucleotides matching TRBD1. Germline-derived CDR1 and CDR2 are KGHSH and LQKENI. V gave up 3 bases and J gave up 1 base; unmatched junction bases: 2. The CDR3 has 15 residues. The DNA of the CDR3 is TGTGCCAGCTCACCGCGGACAGGGAACACCGGGGAGCTGTTTTTT. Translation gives CASSPRTGNTGELFF.

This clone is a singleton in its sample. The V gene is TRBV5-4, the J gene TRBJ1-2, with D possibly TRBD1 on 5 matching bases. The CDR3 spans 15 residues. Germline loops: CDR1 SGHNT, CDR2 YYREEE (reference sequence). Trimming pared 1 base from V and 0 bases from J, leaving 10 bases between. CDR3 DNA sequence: TGTGCCAGCAGCTTGATTCAGGGTACTAACTATGGCTACACCTTC. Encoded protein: CASSLIQGTNYGYTF.

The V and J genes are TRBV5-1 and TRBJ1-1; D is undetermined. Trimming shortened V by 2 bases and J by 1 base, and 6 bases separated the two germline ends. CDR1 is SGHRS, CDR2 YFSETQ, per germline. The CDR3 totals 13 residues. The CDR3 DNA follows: TGCGCCAGCAGCTTACGGGGGAACACTGAAGCTTTCTTT. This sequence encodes CASSLRGNTEAFF.

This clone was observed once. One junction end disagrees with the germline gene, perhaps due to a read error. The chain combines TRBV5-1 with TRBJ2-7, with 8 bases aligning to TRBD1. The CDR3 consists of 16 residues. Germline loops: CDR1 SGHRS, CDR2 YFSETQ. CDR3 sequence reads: CASSLAPGQVTYEQYF. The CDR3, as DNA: TGCGCCAGCAGTTTGGCTCCGGGACAGGTTACCTACGAGCAGTACTTC.

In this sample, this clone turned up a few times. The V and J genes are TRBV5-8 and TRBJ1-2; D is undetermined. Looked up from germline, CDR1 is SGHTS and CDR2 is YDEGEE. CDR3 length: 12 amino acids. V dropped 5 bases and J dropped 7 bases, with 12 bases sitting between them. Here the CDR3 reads CASSPQAAGYTF. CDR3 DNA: TGTGCCAGCAGTCCCCAAGCGGCTGGCTACACCTTC.

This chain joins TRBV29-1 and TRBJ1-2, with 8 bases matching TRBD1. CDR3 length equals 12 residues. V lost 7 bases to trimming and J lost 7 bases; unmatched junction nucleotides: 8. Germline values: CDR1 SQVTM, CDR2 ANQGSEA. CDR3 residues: CSGQGLRGGYTF. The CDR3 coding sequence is TGCAGCGGACAGGGGCTGAGGGGTGGCTACACCTTC.

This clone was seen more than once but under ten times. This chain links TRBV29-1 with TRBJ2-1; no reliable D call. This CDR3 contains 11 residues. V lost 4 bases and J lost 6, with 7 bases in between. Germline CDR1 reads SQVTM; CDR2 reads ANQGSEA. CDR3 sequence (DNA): TGCAGCGTTGCAGTCTCCAATGAGCAGTTCTTC. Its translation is CSVAVSNEQFF.

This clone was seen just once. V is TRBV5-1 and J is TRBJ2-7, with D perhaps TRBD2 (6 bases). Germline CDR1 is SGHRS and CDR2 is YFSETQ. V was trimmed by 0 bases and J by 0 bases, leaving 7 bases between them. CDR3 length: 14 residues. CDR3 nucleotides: TGCGCCAGCAGCTTGGTCGGGAGCTCCTACGAGCAGTACTTC. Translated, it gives CASSLVGSSYEQYF.

The CDR3 coding sequence is TGTGCCAGCAGTTACCGAGGATCACCCCTCCACTTT. It is translated as CASSYRGSPLHF. The rearrangement joins TRBV6-5 to TRBJ1-6; D call uncertain. Germline V gene lookup returns CDR1 MNHEY and CDR2 SVGAGI. Trimming stripped 2 bases from V and 10 bases from J, with 6 bases between. The CDR3 is made up of 12 amino acids.

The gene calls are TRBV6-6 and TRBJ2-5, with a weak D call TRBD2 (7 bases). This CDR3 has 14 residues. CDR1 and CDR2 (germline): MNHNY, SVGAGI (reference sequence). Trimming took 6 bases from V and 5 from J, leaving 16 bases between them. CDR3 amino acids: CASSMVGGHETQYF. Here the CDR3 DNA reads TGTGCCAGCAGCATGGTCGGGGGGCACGAGACCCAGTACTTC.

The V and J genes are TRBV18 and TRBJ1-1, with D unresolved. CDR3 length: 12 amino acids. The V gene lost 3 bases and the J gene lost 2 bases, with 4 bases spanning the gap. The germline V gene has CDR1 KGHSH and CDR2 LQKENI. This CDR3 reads CASSPGNTEAFF. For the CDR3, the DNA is TGTGCCAGCTCACCGGGCAACACTGAAGCTTTCTTT.

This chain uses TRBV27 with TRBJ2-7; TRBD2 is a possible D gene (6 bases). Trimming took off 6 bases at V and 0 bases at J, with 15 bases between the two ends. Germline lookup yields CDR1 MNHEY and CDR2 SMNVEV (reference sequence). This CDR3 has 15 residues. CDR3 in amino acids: CASSRGGDLSYEQYF. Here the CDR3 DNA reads TGTGCCAGCAGCCGCGGCGGGGACCTCTCCTACGAGCAGTACTTC.

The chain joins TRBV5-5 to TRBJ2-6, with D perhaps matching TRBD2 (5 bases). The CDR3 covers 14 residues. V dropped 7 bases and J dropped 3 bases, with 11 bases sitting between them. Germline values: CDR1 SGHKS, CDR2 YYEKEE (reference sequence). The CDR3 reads CASGFGVGANVLTF. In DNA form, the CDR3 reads TGTGCCAGCGGTTTCGGGGTTGGGGCCAACGTCCTGACTTTC.

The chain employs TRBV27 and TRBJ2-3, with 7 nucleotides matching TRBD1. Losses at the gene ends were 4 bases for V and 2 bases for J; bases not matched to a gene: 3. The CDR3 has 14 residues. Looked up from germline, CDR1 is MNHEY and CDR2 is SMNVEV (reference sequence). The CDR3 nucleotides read TGTGCCAGCAGTTGGGACAGACTCACAGATACGCAGTATTTT. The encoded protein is CASSWDRLTDTQYF.

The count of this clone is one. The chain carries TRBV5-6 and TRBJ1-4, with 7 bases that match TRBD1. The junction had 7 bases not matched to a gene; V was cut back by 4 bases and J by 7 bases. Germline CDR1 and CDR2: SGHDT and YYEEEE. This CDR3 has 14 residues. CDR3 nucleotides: TGTGCCAGCAGCGAACGAGACAGGGTTGAAAAACTGTTTTTT. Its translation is CASSERDRVEKLFF. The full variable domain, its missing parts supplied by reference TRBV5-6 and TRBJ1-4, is DAGVTQSPTHLIKTRGQQVTLRCSPKSGHDTVSWYQQALGQGPQFIFQYYEEEERQRGNFPDRFSGHQFPNYSSELNVNALLLGDSALYLCASSERDRVEKLFFGSGTQLSVL.

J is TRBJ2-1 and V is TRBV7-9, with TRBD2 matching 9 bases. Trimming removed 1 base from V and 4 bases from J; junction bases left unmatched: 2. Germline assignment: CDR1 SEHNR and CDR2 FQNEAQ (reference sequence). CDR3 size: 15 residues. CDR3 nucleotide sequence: TGTGCCAGCAGCTTAGTGCTAGCGGGGTACAATGAGCAGTTCTTC. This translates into CASSLVLAGYNEQFF.

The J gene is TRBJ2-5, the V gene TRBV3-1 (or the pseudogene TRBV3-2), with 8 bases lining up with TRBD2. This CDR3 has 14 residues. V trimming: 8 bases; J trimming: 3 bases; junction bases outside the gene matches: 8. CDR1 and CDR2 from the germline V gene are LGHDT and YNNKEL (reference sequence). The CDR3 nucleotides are TGTGCCAGCCGGCCCTTAGCGGGAAAAGAGACCCAGTACTTC. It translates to CASRPLAGKETQYF.

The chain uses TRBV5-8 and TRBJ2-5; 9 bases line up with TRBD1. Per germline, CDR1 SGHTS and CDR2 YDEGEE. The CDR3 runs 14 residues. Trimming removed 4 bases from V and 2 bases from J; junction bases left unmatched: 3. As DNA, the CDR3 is TGTGCCAGCAGCATGGGACAGGGACAAGAGACCCAGTACTTC. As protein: CASSMGQGQETQYF.

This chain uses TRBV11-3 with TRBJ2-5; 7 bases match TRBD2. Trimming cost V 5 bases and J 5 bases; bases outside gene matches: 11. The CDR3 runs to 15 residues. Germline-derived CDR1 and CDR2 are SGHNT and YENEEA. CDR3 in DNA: TGTGCCAGCAGCCCCTCTGGGCGGGAGTATGAGACCCAGTACTTC. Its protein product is CASSPSGREYETQYF.

CDR3 protein: CASSEYSRNQPQHF. The CDR3 DNA follows: TGTGCCAGCAGTGAATATAGCCGCAATCAGCCCCAGCATTTT. The chain combines TRBV25-1 with TRBJ1-5; D remains ambiguous. Germline-derived CDR1 and CDR2 are MGHDK and SYGVNS. The CDR3 sequence is 14 residues long. V gave up 0 bases and J gave up 2 bases, with 5 bases separating them.

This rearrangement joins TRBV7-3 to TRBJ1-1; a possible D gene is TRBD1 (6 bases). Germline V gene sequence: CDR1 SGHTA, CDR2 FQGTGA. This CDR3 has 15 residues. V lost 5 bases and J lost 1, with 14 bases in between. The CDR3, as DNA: TGTGCCAGCAGCCAAAACGCAGGGGAGAACACTGAAGCTTTCTTT. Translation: CASSQNAGENTEAFF.

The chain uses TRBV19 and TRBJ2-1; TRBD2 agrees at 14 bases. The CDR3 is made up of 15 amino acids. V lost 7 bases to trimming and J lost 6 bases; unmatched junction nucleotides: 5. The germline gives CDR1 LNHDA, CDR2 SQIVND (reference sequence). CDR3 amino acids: CASTLTSGGVNEQFF. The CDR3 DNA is TGTGCCAGTACCCTGACTAGCGGGGGGGTCAATGAGCAGTTCTTC.

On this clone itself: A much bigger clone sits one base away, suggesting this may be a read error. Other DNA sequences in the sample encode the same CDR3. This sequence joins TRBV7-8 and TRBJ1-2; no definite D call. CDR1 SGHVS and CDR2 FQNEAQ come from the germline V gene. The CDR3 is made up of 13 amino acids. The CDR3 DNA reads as TGTGCCAGCAGCCCACCTGGACTCTATGGCTATACCTTC. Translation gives CASSPPGLYGYTF.

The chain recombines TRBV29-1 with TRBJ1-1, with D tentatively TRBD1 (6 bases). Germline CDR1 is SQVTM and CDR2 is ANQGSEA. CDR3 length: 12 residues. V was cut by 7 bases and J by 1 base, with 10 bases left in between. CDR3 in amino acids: CSAGQQNTEAFF. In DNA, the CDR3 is TGCAGCGCCGGACAGCAGAACACTGAAGCTTTCTTT.

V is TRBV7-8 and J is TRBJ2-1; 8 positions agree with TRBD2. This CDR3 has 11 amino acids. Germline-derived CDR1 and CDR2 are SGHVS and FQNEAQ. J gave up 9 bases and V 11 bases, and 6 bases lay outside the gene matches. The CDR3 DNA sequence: TGTGCCCTGCGCGGGGGGACTGAGCAGTTCTTC. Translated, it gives CALRGGTEQFF. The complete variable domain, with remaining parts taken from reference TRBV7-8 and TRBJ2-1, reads GAGVSQSPRYKVAKRGQDVALRCDPISGHVSLFWYQQALGQGPEFLTYFQNEAQLDKSGLPSDRFFAERPEGSVSTLKIQRTQQEDSAVYLCALRGGTEQFFGPGTRLTVL.

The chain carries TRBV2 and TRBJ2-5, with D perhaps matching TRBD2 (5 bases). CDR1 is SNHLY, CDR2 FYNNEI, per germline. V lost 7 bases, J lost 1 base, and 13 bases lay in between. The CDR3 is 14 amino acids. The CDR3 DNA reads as TGTGCCAGCATTAGAAGCGGACTCCAAGAGACCCAGTACTTC. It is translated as CASIRSGLQETQYF. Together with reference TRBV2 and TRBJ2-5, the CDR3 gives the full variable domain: EPEVTQTPSHQVTQMGQEVILRCVPISNHLYFYWYRQILGQKVEFLVSFYNNEISEKSEIFDDQFSVERPDGSNFTLKIRSTKLEDSAMYFCASIRSGLQETQYFGPGTRLLVL.